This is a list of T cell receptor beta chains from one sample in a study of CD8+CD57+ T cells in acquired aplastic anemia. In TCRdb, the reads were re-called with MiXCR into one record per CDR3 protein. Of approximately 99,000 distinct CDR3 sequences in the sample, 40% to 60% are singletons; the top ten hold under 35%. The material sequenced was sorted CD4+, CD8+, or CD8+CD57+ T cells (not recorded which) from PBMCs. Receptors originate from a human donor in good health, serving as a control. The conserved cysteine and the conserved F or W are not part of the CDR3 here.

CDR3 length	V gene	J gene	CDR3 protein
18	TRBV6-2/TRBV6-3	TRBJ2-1	ASSYVEGLAGWMSYNEQF
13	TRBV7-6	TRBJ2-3	ASSLGTSLTDTQY
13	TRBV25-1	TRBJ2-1	ASSAPYRVYNEQF
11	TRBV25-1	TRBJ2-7	ASSGGGGDEQY
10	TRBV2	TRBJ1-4	ASRGFNEKLF
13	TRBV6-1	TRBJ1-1	ASSLLDTMNTEAF
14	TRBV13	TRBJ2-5	ASSDRGGAGQETQY
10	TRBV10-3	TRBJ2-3	AISEGSDTQY
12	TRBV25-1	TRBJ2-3	ASSEGGETDTQY
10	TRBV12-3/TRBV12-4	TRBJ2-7	ASSFNTGEQY
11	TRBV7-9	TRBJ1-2	ASSPDSRYGYT
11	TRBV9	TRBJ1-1	ASSVDWGTEAF
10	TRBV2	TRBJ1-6	ASTTGNSPLH
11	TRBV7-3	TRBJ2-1	ASSLMGGDTSN
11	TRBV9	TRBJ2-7	ASSARMGYEQY
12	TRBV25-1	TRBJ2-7	ASSEYDRGYERY
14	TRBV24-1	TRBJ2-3	ATSDPSRDNTDTQY
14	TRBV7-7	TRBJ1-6	ASSLADRDIGSPLH
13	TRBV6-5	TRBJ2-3	ASSYLGGGTDTQY
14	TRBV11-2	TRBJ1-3	ASSLEAGTGGNTIY
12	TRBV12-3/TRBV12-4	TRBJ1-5	ASSLDQWGWPQH
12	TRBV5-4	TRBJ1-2	ASRDTGEEDGYT
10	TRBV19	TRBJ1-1	ASSTRDTEAF
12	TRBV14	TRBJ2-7	ASSHPGLAYEQY
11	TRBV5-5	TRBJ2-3	ASSEGTEVTQY
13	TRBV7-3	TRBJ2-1	ASSPLAGGNNEQF
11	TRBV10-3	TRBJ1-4	ASGALYNEKLF
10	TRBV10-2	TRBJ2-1	ASRTGDNEQF
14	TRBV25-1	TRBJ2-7	ASSARGERGADEQY
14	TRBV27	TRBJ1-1	ASSLNPGKGTTEAF
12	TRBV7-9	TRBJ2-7	ASSLARGPYEQY
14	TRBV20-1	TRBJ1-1	SARDRPGLSVTEAF
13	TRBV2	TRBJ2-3	ASSEGQTSTDTQY
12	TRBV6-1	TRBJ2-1	ASTAGTTFNEQF
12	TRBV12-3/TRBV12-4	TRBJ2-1	ASSPGLRNNEQF
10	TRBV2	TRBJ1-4	ASTGDDEKLF
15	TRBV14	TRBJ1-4	ASSQGASYTTNEKLF
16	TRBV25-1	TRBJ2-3	ASSSQPGGSELADTQY
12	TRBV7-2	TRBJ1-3	ASSDTGPGNTIY
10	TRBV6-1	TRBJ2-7	ASSGLRYEQY
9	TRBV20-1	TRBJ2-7	GAREGYEQY
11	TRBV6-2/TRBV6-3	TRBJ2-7	ASRPGQAYEQY